What follows is one T cell receptor beta chain and its context. The antigen is unknown. This sample was taken from a study of cytomegalovirus exposure and HLA in healthy donors. Per the germline V gene, CDR1 is MGHRA and CDR2 is YSYEKL. The CDR3 is 15 residues long. Germline trimming cut 1 base from V and 5 bases from J; bases unmatched to any gene: 4. Broader study findings: A later analysis linked a missense DCLRE1C variant to TCR beta V- and J-gene trimming. Associated with cytomegalovirus, according to the listing, were 150 to 200 TCR beta chains. In an earlier analysis, most TCR beta V segments were productive about 87% or about 30% of the time.

The PCR had 60 Vbeta and 13 Jbeta primers. Original processing methods: An analysis performed later counted about 80 million unique TCR beta chains (around 10 million of them shared). Using immunoSEQ multiplex PCR, the repertoire was profiled, and TCRdb retains in-frame clones only, with some absent. V and J calls and clone size are those listed in that table; D and trimming were worked out from the DNA. Of some 130,000 clones listed, around 79% are singletons. Sequenced material: PBMCs. This clonotype was obtained from a woman aged 25 to 45 in good health and CMV-seropositive. The J gene is TRBJ2-1, the V gene TRBV4-1; 8 positions match TRBD1. CDR3 amino acids: CASSQGQGRNNEQFF. In DNA form, the CDR3 reads TGCGCCAGCAGCCAAGGACAGGGGAGGAACAATGAGCAGTTCTTC.